This T cell receptor beta chain was sequenced during a study of T cells in Graves' hyperthyroidism and ophthalmopathy. Notes on the study in general: Stable hyperthyroidism was separated from ophthalmopathy by a model based on 13 V-J features. Most expanded thyroid clonotypes above 0.001 recurred in blood.

Clinical symptoms, serum thyroxine and TRAb, thyroid ultrasound and orbital computed tomography were used for the diagnoses. From 9 to 10 ml of fresh peripheral blood, PBMCs were isolated. There are a few counts of this clonotype. What it recognizes is unknown. Amplified regions were TCR beta CDR3 sequences from RNA transcripts. The study used the HTBI primer set for a first-round RT-PCR of the TCR CDR3. TCRdb re-derived calls from the multiplex PCR reads in MiXCR, one entry per CDR3 protein. The sample contains about 590,000 distinct CDR3 sequences, more than 15% of which appear only once. The germline V and J ends were trimmed by 5 bases and 3 bases, with 9 bases remaining between them. The CDR3 spans 13 residues. CDR1 and CDR2 (germline): SGHDN, FVKESK.

Specimen: blood. The gene calls are TRBV14 and TRBJ2-3; no reliable D call. The TCR was taken from a woman in her 30s with Graves' hyperthyroidism. The CDR3 sequence is CASSYMGTDTQYF. In DNA form, the CDR3 reads TGTGCCAGCAGCTACATGGGAACAGATACGCAGTATTTT.